Reported below is one T cell receptor beta chain. The CDR3 covers 13 residues. Germline-derived CDR1 and CDR2 are SGHTA and FQGNSA. V was clipped by 5 bases and J by 1 base, with 8 bases between them. Libraries were prepared by immunoSEQ multiplex PCR; TCRdb keeps only in-frame clonotypes and omits some of them. The data show roughly 120,000 clones, roughly 87% seen once. The data belong to a study of T cell responses to AZD1222 COVID-19 vaccine. This chain joins TRBV7-2 and TRBJ1-1; D gene unclear. This sequence originates from an adult in good health. The source material was peripheral blood, sampled on day 0 of AZD1222 vaccination. The DNA for the CDR3 is TGTGCCAGCAGCGGCCTCAAGAACACTGAAGCTTTCTTT. This gives the protein CASSGLKNTEAFF.